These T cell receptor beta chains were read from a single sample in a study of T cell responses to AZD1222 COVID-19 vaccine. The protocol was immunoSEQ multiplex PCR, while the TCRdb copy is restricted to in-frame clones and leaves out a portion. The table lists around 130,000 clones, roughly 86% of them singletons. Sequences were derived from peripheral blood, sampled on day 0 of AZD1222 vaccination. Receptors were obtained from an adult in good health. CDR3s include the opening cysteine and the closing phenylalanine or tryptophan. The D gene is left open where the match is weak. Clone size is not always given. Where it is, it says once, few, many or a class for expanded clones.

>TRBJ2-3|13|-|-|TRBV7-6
CASSLAVRDTQYF
TGTGCCAGCAGCTTAGCTGTCCGGGATACGCAGTATTTT
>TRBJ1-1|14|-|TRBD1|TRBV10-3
CAISGGQVNTEAFF
TGTGCCATCAGTGGGGGACAGGTGAACACTGAAGCTTTCTTT
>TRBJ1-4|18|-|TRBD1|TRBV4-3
CASSQELGPTGINEKLFF
TGCGCCAGCAGCCAAGAATTGGGGCCGACAGGGATTAATGAAAAACTGTTTTTT
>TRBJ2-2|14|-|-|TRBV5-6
CASSLGRYTGELFF
TGTGCCAGCAGCTTGGGGCGTTACACCGGGGAGCTGTTTTTT
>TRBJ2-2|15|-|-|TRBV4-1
CASSRLKQGTGELFF
TGCGCCAGCAGCCGGCTAAAACAGGGAACCGGGGAGCTGTTTTTT
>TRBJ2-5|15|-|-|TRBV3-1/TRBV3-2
CASSQDSGGQETQYF
TGTGCCAGCAGCCAAGATAGCGGTGGGCAAGAGACCCAGTACTTC
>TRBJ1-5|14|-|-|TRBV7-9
CASSPSGRHQAQHF
TGTGCCAGCAGCCCCTCGGGCCGCCACCAGGCCCAGCATTTT
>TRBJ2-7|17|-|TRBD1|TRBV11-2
CASSSGTGGHLYYEQYF
TGTGCCAGCAGCTCCGGGACAGGAGGACACCTATACTACGAGCAGTACTTC
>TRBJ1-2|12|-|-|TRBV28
CASSLQGRGYTF
TGTGCCAGCAGTTTGCAGGGTCGCGGCTACACCTTC
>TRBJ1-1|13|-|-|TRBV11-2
CASSLIRHTEAFF
TGTGCCAGCAGCTTGATAAGGCACACTGAAGCTTTCTTT
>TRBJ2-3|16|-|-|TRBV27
CASRLTGWSGTDTQYF
TGTGCCAGCAGACTGACCGGGTGGTCGGGCACAGATACGCAGTATTTT
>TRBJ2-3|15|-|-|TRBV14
CASSQNPGSTDTQYF
TGTGCCAGCAGCCAGAACCCGGGAAGCACAGATACGCAGTATTTT
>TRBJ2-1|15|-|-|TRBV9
CASSVDGGRGNEQFF
TGTGCCAGCAGCGTAGACGGGGGGCGCGGCAATGAGCAGTTCTTC
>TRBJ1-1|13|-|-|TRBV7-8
CASSRTGNTEAFF
TGTGCCAGCAGCAGGACGGGGAACACTGAAGCTTTCTTT
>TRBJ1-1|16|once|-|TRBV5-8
CASSLEALPLNTEAFF
TGTGCCAGCAGCCTGGAGGCCCTTCCCTTGAACACTGAAGCTTTCTTT
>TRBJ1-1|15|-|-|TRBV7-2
CASSLVGAYSTEAFF
TGTGCCAGCAGCTTAGTGGGGGCTTATAGCACTGAAGCTTTCTTT
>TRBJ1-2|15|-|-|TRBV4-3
CASSQEGGSGYGYTF
TGCGCCAGCAGCCAAGAGGGGGGGAGCGGCTATGGCTACACCTTC
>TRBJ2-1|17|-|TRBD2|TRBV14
CASSSRTSGLSYNEQFF
TGTGCCAGCAGCTCCAGGACTAGCGGGCTCTCCTACAATGAGCAGTTCTTC
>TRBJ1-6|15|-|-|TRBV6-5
CASVREPAGDSPLHF
TGTGCCAGCGTACGGGAACCCGCCGGGGATTCACCCCTCCACTTT
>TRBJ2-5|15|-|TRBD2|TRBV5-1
CASSPSGRFQETQYF
TGCGCCAGCTCTCCAAGCGGGAGGTTCCAAGAGACCCAGTACTTC
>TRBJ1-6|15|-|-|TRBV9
CASSLVENGNSPLHF
TGTGCCAGCAGCCTAGTCGAGAATGGGAACTCACCCCTCCACTTT
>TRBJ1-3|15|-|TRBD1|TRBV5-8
CASSLWDRGEATIYF
TGTGCCAGCAGCTTGTGGGACAGGGGTGAAGCCACCATATATTTT
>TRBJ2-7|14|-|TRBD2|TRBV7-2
CASSLIAGTYEQYF
TGTGCCAGCAGCTTAATAGCGGGCACCTACGAGCAGTACTTC
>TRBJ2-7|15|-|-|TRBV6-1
CASSETLRGAMEQYF
TGTGCCAGCAGTGAAACACTCCGGGGGGCCATGGAGCAGTACTTC
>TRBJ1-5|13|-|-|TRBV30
CAWSSGNNQPQHF
TGTGCCTGGAGCTCGGGAAACAATCAGCCCCAGCATTTT
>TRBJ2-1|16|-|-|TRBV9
CASSARSGSSYNEQFF
TGTGCCAGCAGCGCCCGGTCTGGGAGCTCCTACAATGAGCAGTTCTTC
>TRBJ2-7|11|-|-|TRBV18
CASSLSYEQYF
TGTGCCAGCTCCCTCTCCTACGAGCAGTACTTC
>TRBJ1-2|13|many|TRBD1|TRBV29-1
CSVEGDRGPGYTF
TGCAGCGTTGAGGGGGACAGGGGGCCTGGCTACACCTTC
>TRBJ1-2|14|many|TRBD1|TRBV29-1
CSVVEGGSISGYTF
TGCAGCGTTGTCGAAGGGGGCTCCATCAGCGGCTACACCTTC
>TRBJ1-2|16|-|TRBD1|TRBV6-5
CASSYSESTGRGGYTF
TGTGCCAGCAGTTACTCGGAATCGACAGGGCGGGGTGGCTACACCTTC
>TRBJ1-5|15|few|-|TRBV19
CASSIGGGWNQPQHF
TGTGCCAGTAGTATAGGAGGCGGCTGGAATCAGCCCCAGCATTTT
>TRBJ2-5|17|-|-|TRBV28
CASSLSPVSLEQETQYF
TGTGCCAGCAGTTTATCCCCCGTTAGCCTCGAACAAGAGACCCAGTACTTC
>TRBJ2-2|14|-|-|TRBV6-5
CASTPSGTTGELFF
TGTGCCAGCACCCCCTCGGGAACCACCGGGGAGCTGTTTTTT
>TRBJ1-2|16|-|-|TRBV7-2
CASSLGGGPQNYGYTF
TGTGCCAGCAGCTTAGGAGGGGGGCCCCAAAACTATGGCTACACCTTC
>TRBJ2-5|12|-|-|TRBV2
CASSPTGETQYF
TGTGCCAGCAGTCCGACAGGAGAGACCCAGTACTTC